This T cell receptor (beta chain) appears in the sequencing data of a study of T cells after yellow fever vaccination. TCRdb fed the 5' RACE reads into MiXCR, producing one record per CDR3 protein. The sample consists of some 320,000 distinct CDR3 sequences, 8.7% of them appearing once. Germline CDR1 and CDR2: DFQATT and SNEGSKA (reference sequence). Deletions cut 0 bases from V and 7 bases from J, with 9 bases between. The CDR3 is 12 residues long. The chain employs TRBV20-1 and TRBJ1-1, with D unresolved. The specimen comprised PBMCs, sampled on the day of the first yellow fever vaccination. The TCR comes from a man between 18 and 29 years old who received the YFV17D yellow fever vaccine. This CDR3 reads CSARDWGIEAFF. DNA of the CDR3: TGCAGTGCTAGAGATTGGGGAATTGAAGCTTTCTTT.